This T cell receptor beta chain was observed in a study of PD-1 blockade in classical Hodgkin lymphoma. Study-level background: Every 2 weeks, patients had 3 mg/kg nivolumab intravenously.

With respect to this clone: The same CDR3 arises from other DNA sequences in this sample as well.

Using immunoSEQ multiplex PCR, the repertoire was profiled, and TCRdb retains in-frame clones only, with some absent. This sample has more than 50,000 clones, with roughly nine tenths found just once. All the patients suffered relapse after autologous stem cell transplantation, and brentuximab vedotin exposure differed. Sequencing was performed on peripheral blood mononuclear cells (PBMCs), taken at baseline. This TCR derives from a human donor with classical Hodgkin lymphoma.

The CDR3, as DNA: TGTGCCAGCAGTCCCACCGGGGAGCTGTTTTTT. It is translated as CASSPTGELFF. The V and J genes are TRBV6-1 and TRBJ2-2; D gene uncertain. This CDR3 is built from 11 residues. V lost 5 bases, J lost 4 bases, and 2 bases lay in between. Germline loops: CDR1 MNHNS, CDR2 SASEGT.